A single sample gave rise to the 15 T cell receptor beta chains below, sequenced in a study of OX40 agonist ivuxolimab in advanced cancers. Some clones are missing from TCRdb's copy, which holds only in-frame ones; the method was immunoSEQ multiplex PCR. The table has about 46,000 clones, more than 85% seen once. This material consisted of CD4+ or CD8+ T cells sorted from blood, taken in a trial of the OX40 agonist ivuxolimab. Every receptor here comes from an adult with an advanced solid tumor such as melanoma, head and neck, liver or kidney cancer.

The rearrangement joins TRBV27 to TRBJ1-1; D perhaps matches TRBD1 (5 bases). The CDR3 loop spans 13 amino acids. Germline V gene lookup returns CDR1 MNHEY and CDR2 SMNVEV (reference sequence). V lost 4 bases and J 6 bases, leaving 12 bases between the germline ends. The CDR3 spells CASSWTQVAEAFF. The CDR3, as DNA: TGTGCCAGCAGTTGGACACAGGTAGCTGAAGCTTTCTTT.

This chain connects TRBV29-1 to TRBJ1-4; D remains ambiguous. The CDR3 totals 14 residues. Germline V lookup: CDR1 SQVTM, CDR2 ANQGSEA. The V and J ends lost 1 base and 6 bases respectively, with 12 bases between them. In DNA, the CDR3 is TGCAGCGTTGAAGCCCTGGAAGGGTATGAAAAACTGTTTTTT. The encoded protein is CSVEALEGYEKLFF.

V and J are TRBV7-9 and TRBJ1-2; the match to TRBD1 covers 7 bases. With V trimmed by 4 bases and J by 4 bases, 12 bases remained unmatched. CDR1 SEHNR and CDR2 FQNEAQ come from the germline V gene (reference sequence). The CDR3 spans 16 residues. For the CDR3, the DNA is TGTGCCAGCAGCTCAGACGACCGACAGGGAGTCTATGGCTACACCTTC. This codes for CASSSDDRQGVYGYTF.

The chain has TRBV9 and TRBJ1-1; D is possibly TRBD1 (5 bases). CDR3 length: 13 residues. Germline CDR1 SGDLS, CDR2 YYNGEE. The germline V and J ends were trimmed by 0 bases and 3 bases, with 6 bases remaining between them. In DNA form, the CDR3 reads TGTGCCAGCAGCGTAGGGGGACACACTGAAGCTTTCTTT. Translating gives CASSVGGHTEAFF.

V usage is TRBV9 and J usage is TRBJ2-1; 10 nucleotides agree with TRBD2. There are 18 residues in the CDR3. The trim removed 6 bases at V and 0 bases at J, leaving 12 bases unmatched. Germline CDR1 and CDR2: SGDLS and YYNGEE. CDR3 sequence reads: CASTGGAGGSGSYNEQFF. The CDR3 nucleotides are TGTGCCAGCACGGGGGGAGCGGGAGGGTCCGGCTCCTACAATGAGCAGTTCTTC. Using reference TRBV9 and TRBJ2-1 for the parts outside the CDR3, the full variable domain is DSGVTQTPKHLITATGQRVTLRCSPRSGDLSVYWYQQSLDQGLQFLIQYYNGEERAKGNILERFSAQQFPDLHSELNLSSLELGDSALYFCASTGGAGGSGSYNEQFFGPGTRLTVL.

V and J are TRBV7-9 and TRBJ2-3, with D uncertain. With 6 bases removed from V and 1 base from J, the gap between germline ends came to 8 bases. CDR3 length: 13 amino acids. Looked up from germline, CDR1 is SEHNR and CDR2 is FQNEAQ (reference sequence). The CDR3 DNA follows: TGTGCCAGCAGTTCAACACGCACAGATACGCAGTATTTT. It is translated as CASSSTRTDTQYF.

CDR3: CASTSAGFDNQPQHF. CDR3 sequence (DNA): TGTGCCAGCACTTCGGCGGGGTTTGACAATCAGCCCCAGCATTTT. The chain carries TRBV7-9 and TRBJ1-5; D uncertain. V dropped 7 bases and J dropped 3 bases, with 16 bases sitting between them. Germline-derived CDR1 and CDR2 are SEHNR and FQNEAQ (reference sequence). The CDR3 runs 15 residues.

V and J are TRBV6-5 and TRBJ2-5; 8 bases are a match to TRBD2. The trim removed 0 bases at V and 5 bases at J, leaving 2 bases unmatched. The CDR3 is 14 amino acids. CDR1 and CDR2 from the germline V gene are MNHEY and SVGAGI. The CDR3 DNA is TGTGCCAGCAGTTACTCGGCGGGGGGTGAGACCCAGTACTTC. This sequence encodes CASSYSAGGETQYF.

V usage is TRBV4-1 and J usage is TRBJ2-1, with TRBD2 matching over 13 bases. Germline assignment: CDR1 MGHRA and CDR2 YSYEKL. V shed 5 bases and J 9 bases; nucleotides not matched to a gene: 7. The CDR3 extends over 15 amino acids. This CDR3 is CASSLWTSGSVEQFF. The CDR3 nucleotides are TGCGCCAGCAGCTTATGGACTAGCGGGAGTGTTGAGCAGTTCTTC.

This clone has only a few counts. This sequence joins TRBV6-4 and TRBJ2-1, with 9 bases identical to TRBD2. Germline assignment: CDR1 MRHNA and CDR2 SNTAGT. V lost 4 bases, J lost 9 bases, and 16 bases stayed unmatched. The CDR3 has 17 residues. The CDR3 spells CASSVRQGLAGFVEQFF. The CDR3 DNA follows: TGTGCCAGCAGTGTCCGACAGGGACTAGCTGGGTTCGTTGAGCAGTTCTTC.

This sequence joins TRBV19 and TRBJ2-7; the D is unclear. Germline CDR1 reads LNHDA; CDR2 reads SQIVND (reference sequence). This CDR3 contains 14 residues. Trimming cost V 5 bases and J 1 base, with 12 bases left between them. The CDR3 region has the DNA TGTGCCAGTAGTTCCTCTGTAGGGTCCTACGAGCAGTACTTC. Translation: CASSSSVGSYEQYF.

The chain is built from TRBV7-9 and TRBJ2-1, with D uncertain. V was cut by 3 bases and J by 5 bases, with 8 bases left in between. Germline-derived CDR1 and CDR2 are SEHNR and FQNEAQ (reference sequence). The CDR3 is 13 amino acids. CDR3 region: CASSFSSNNEQFF. In DNA form, the CDR3 reads TGTGCCAGCAGCTTTTCTTCGAACAATGAGCAGTTCTTC.

The chain carries TRBV7-9 and TRBJ2-5; possibly TRBD2 for D (7 bases). CDR1 is SEHNR, CDR2 FQNEAQ, per germline (reference sequence). The CDR3 covers 15 residues. V dropped 4 bases and J dropped 4 bases, with 16 bases sitting between them. This CDR3 reads CASSWEGGTGETQYF. The CDR3, as DNA: TGTGCCAGCAGCTGGGAGGGGGGGACCGGAGAGACCCAGTACTTC.

The CDR3 reads CASSYNTGQPQHF. As DNA, the CDR3 is TGTGCCAGCAGTTACAATACAGGTCAGCCCCAGCATTTT. V is TRBV6-5 and J is TRBJ1-5; tentatively, D is TRBD1 (5 bases). Trimming cost V 2 bases and J 6 bases, with 8 bases left between them. Germline V gives CDR1 MNHEY, CDR2 SVGAGI. The CDR3 contains 13 residues.

The gene calls are TRBV6-5 and TRBJ2-7; no firm D call. The CDR3 runs 14 residues. Germline V lookup: CDR1 MNHEY, CDR2 SVGAGI. Deletions cut 5 bases from V and 5 bases from J, with 16 bases between. The CDR3 sequence: CASSPSGPYHEQYF. The CDR3 nucleotides are TGTGCCAGCAGTCCCTCTGGTCCCTACCACGAGCAGTACTTC.